One and the same sample provided the 17 T cell receptor beta chains below, sequenced in a study of beta chain features in type 1 diabetes. The study reverse transcribed the entire isolated RNA, so it sequenced expressed TCRB transcripts. Repertoires were generated with immunoSEQ multiplex PCR, while TCRdb's copy carries only in-frame clones and drops some. The data contain 130,000 to 150,000 clones, under 60% of them singletons. The sample taken for sequencing was Tregs from blood. The receptors here all came from a man between 18 and 35 years old in good health.

This clone was recorded a few times. J is TRBJ2-7 and V is TRBV7-3, with 9 bases identical to TRBD2. This CDR3 comprises 15 residues. Germline loops: CDR1 SGHTA, CDR2 FQGTGA. The V segment lost 5 bases and the J segment 0 bases; nucleotides outside the gene matches: 5. The CDR3 nucleotides are TGTGCCAGCAGCCTTAGCGGGGGCGCCTCCTACGAGCAGTACTTC. Translated, it gives CASSLSGGASYEQYF.

This clone was counted only a few times. The chain employs TRBV18 and TRBJ2-3, with 9 bases that match TRBD1. Germline V gene sequence: CDR1 KGHSH, CDR2 LQKENI. The CDR3 has 13 amino acids. The J segment lost 14 bases and the V segment lost 2 bases, leaving 8 bases of the junction unmatched. The CDR3 spells CASSPGTGRSTYF. In DNA form, the CDR3 reads TGTGCCAGCTCACCAGGGACAGGGAGGTCGACGTATTTT.

V and J are TRBV7-2 and TRBJ1-2; 7 bases fit TRBD1. The CDR3 loop spans 15 amino acids. V gave up 1 base and J gave up 0 bases; unmatched junction bases: 2. The germline gives CDR1 SGHTA, CDR2 FQGNSA. CDR3 DNA: TGTGCCAGCAGCTTAGAGGGACAGACTAACTATGGCTACACCTTC. This codes for CASSLEGQTNYGYTF.

The CDR3 DNA follows: TGCGCCAGCAGCTTGGGAACAGGGACCACTGAAGCTTTCTTT. Translation gives CASSLGTGTTEAFF. The chain uses TRBV5-1 and TRBJ1-1; weak D call: TRBD1 (6 bases). Germline CDR1 is SGHRS and CDR2 is YFSETQ. The length of the CDR3 is 14 residues. V gave up 0 bases and J gave up 4 bases, with 10 bases separating them.

J is TRBJ2-1 and V is TRBV4-3, with 12 bases matching TRBD2. This CDR3 spans 18 amino acids. V shed 0 bases, J shed 3 bases, and the junction held 6 bases outside the gene matches. CDR1 is LGHNA and CDR2 is YSLEER in the germline V gene. In nucleotides, the CDR3 is TGCGCCAGCAGCCAAGAAATGGCTAGCGGGGGGGACTACAATGAGCAGTTCTTC. Translating it yields CASSQEMASGGDYNEQFF.

The chain recombines TRBV6-6 with TRBJ2-7, with 10 bases aligning to TRBD1. Germline V lookup: CDR1 MNHNY, CDR2 SVGAGI (reference sequence). J was trimmed by 2 bases and V by 5 bases; bases with no gene match: 6. The CDR3 is 15 residues long. The CDR3 DNA reads as TGTGCCAGCAGTCACGCCGGGACAGGGGCCTACGAGCAGTACTTC. Its protein product is CASSHAGTGAYEQYF.

The rearrangement joins TRBV30 to TRBJ2-2; possibly TRBD1 for D (5 bases). This CDR3 region has 18 residues. Trimming took 0 bases from V and 5 from J, leaving 22 bases between them. The germline V gene encodes CDR1 GTSNPN and CDR2 SVGIG (reference sequence). The CDR3 DNA is TGTGCCTGGAGTGTACTTTTGGGTCGGCAGGGTCCGACCGGGGAGCTGTTTTTT. This codes for CAWSVLLGRQGPTGELFF.

This clone showed up just once. V usage is TRBV6-6 and J usage is TRBJ2-2; 10 bases line up with TRBD1. V dropped 6 bases and J dropped 4; count of bases not matched to a gene: 8. Germline loops: CDR1 MNHNY, CDR2 SVGAGI (reference sequence). The CDR3 covers 16 residues. The CDR3 loop is CASRTRQGAGTGELFF. The CDR3 region has the DNA TGTGCCAGCAGAACAAGACAGGGGGCGGGCACCGGGGAGCTGTTTTTT.

The chain has TRBV5-1 and TRBJ2-2; 7 nucleotides align to TRBD1. With 1 base clipped from V and 7 bases from J, the junction kept 7 bases outside the gene matches. The CDR3 spans 15 residues. Germline CDR1 is SGHRS and CDR2 is YFSETQ. CDR3 nucleotide sequence: TGCGCCAGCAGCTTGTTACAGGGGCAGAACGGGGAGCTGTTTTTT. Residues: CASSLLQGQNGELFF.

This clone was observed once. V gene TRBV27 combines with J gene TRBJ2-1, with TRBD2 matching 9 bases. Germline V CDR1 and CDR2: MNHEY, SMNVEV (reference sequence). This CDR3 contains 16 residues. V lost 5 bases and J lost 4; bases outside the gene matches: 9. The CDR3 spells CASSTARGGIYNEQFF. Written as DNA, the CDR3 is TGTGCCAGCAGTACTGCGCGGGGGGGCATTTACAATGAGCAGTTCTTC.

The chain carries TRBV6-4 and TRBJ1-1; 8 nucleotides match TRBD1. Per the germline V gene, CDR1 is MRHNA and CDR2 is SNTAGT. The CDR3 has 11 amino acids. J was trimmed by 10 bases and V by 6 bases; bases with no gene match: 4. The CDR3, as DNA: TGTGCCAGCAGGGCAGGGGGCCTAGCTTTCTTT. This translates into CASRAGGLAFF.

The chain uses TRBV6-6 and TRBJ1-2; 7 bases line up with TRBD1. The CDR3 contains 13 residues. Germline V gene sequence: CDR1 MNHNY, CDR2 SVGAGI (reference sequence). Trimming removed 6 bases from V and 8 bases from J; junction bases left unmatched: 9. The CDR3 sequence is CASSSGTEGGYTF. The CDR3, as DNA: TGTGCCAGCAGCTCCGGGACAGAAGGGGGCTACACCTTC.

This clone showed up just a few times. The gene calls are TRBV6-5 and TRBJ2-6; D remains unclear. The germline CDR1 and CDR2 sequences are MNHEY and SVGAGI. V was cut by 6 bases and J by 2 bases, with 11 bases left in between. CDR3 length equals 15 residues. CDR3 residues: CASSRLLPGANVLTF. CDR3 bases: TGTGCCAGCAGCCGACTTCTTCCTGGGGCCAACGTCCTGACTTTC.

This clone was found a few times. V is TRBV9 and J is TRBJ2-1; tentatively, D is TRBD1 (6 bases). V was shortened by 0 bases and J by 8 bases, with 9 bases between the two germline ends. The V gene's germline CDR1 is SGDLS and CDR2 YYNGEE. The CDR3 consists of 13 residues. The CDR3 loop is CASSVAPGDEQFF. The CDR3 DNA sequence: TGTGCCAGCAGCGTAGCTCCAGGGGATGAGCAGTTCTTC.

With respect to this clone: Other nucleotide sequences from this sample produce the same CDR3. The V gene is TRBV18, the J gene TRBJ1-1; D gene uncertain. CDR1 KGHSH and CDR2 LQKENI come from the germline V gene. The CDR3 sequence is 11 residues long. V was clipped by 6 bases and J by 3 bases, with 5 bases between them. In DNA, the CDR3 is TGTGCCAGCTCGTCGGACACTGAAGCTTTCTTT. Translation gives CASSSDTEAFF.

The genes are TRBV6-6 and TRBJ2-7; 9 nucleotides agree with TRBD1. This CDR3 has 15 amino acids. Germline V gene lookup returns CDR1 MNHNY and CDR2 SVGAGI (reference sequence). The ends lost 6 bases at V and 3 bases at J; junction bases unmatched: 9. DNA of the CDR3: TGTGCCAGCAGACCCGCCGGGACAGGGAACTACGAGCAGTACTTC. As protein: CASRPAGTGNYEQYF.

This clone was counted a few times. The V gene is TRBV7-9, the J gene TRBJ2-3; possibly TRBD2 for D (5 bases). Germline V gives CDR1 SEHNR, CDR2 FQNEAQ (reference sequence). Between the trimmed V and J ends, which lost 2 bases and 6 bases, there was a span of 18 bases. The CDR3 runs 16 residues. CDR3 sequence (DNA): TGTGCCAGCAGCTTACCCCCTAGCCCTTTGGGGGATACGCAGTATTTT. This translates into CASSLPPSPLGDTQYF.